One T cell receptor beta chain is described in this entry. Its specificity is unknown. Trimming removed 5 bases from V and 3 bases from J; junction bases left unmatched: 11. This CDR3 has 17 amino acids. Per germline, CDR1 SEHNR and CDR2 FQNEAQ (reference sequence). The sample is drawn from a study of T cell repertoires in cytomegalovirus infection. Overall study: CMV epitopes used comprised recently identified HLA-C-restricted ones and well-studied HLA-B-restricted ones. A matching HLA type, together with CMV infection, was signaled by public TCR beta signatures.

Study conclusions and caveats: The ex vivo response was dominated by HLA-C-restricted CMV-specific TCR beta clonotypes.

TCRdb re-analysed the reads in MiXCR, keeping a single row per CDR3 protein. This table holds roughly 730,000 distinct CDR3 sequences, around 32% found once. The rearrangement joins TRBV7-9 to TRBJ2-4; TRBD1 aligns across 9 bases. This TCR derives from a human donor in good health (CMV status not recorded). Some clones in this sample may be carry-over from other donors' samples. The source material was cultured PBMCs, sampled from culture after CMV antigen stimulation. CDR3 DNA sequence: TGTGCCAGCAGCCAACTGGACAGGGGTGAGGGCAAAAACATTCAGTACTTC. It codes for CASSQLDRGEGKNIQYF. Full variable domain (missing parts from reference TRBV7-9 and TRBJ2-4): DTGVSQNPRHKITKRGQNVTFRCDPISEHNRLYWYRQTLGQGPEFLTYFQNEAQLEKSRLLSDRFSAERPKGSFSTLEIQRTEQGDSAMYLCASSQLDRGEGKNIQYFGAGTRLSVL.